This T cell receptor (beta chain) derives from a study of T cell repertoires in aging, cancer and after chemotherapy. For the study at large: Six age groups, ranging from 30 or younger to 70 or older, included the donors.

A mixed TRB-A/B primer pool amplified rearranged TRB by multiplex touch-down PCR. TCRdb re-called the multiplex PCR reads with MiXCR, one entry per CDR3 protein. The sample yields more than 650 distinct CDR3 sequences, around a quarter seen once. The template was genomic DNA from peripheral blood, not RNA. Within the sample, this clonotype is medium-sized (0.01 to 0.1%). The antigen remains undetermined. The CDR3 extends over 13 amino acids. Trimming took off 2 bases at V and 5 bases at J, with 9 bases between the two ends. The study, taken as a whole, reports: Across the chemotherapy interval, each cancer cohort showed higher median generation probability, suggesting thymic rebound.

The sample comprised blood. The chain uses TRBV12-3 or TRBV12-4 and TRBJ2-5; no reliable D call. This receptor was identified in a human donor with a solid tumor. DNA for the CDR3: TGTGCCAGCAGTTTATTAGGTTATGAGACCCAGTACTTC. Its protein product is CASSLLGYETQYF.